The 18 T cell receptor beta chains below come from one sample, sequenced in a study of metastatic and nonmetastatic thyroid tumors. No patient had received any treatment before thyroid surgery. With MiXCR, TCRdb called clones anew from the PCR reads. The sample consists of about 22,000 clones, roughly 18% of them appearing once. The sample was adjacent normal tissue. The receptor source for this set is a male donor with papillary thyroid cancer or a benign thyroid nodule (not recorded which). Some clones in this sample may be carry-over from other donors' samples.

The chain links TRBV11-2 to TRBJ1-6; 9 nucleotides align to TRBD1. The CDR3 spans 17 residues. The germline gives CDR1 SGHAT, CDR2 FQNNGV. After removal of 5 bases from V and 9 bases from J, the junction contained 14 bases not matched to a gene. This chain's CDR3 is CASSPHRGRDLGSPLHF. The CDR3 DNA is TGTGCCAGCAGCCCGCACAGGGGGCGCGACTTGGGTTCACCCCTCCACTTT. The variable domain in full, with the rest retrieved from reference TRBV11-2 and TRBJ1-6, is EAGVAQSPRYKIIEKRQSVAFWCNPISGHATLYWYQQILGQGPKLLIQFQNNGVVDDSQLPKDRFSAERLKGVDSTLKIQPAKLEDSAVYLCASSPHRGRDLGSPLHFGNGTRLTVT.

As regards this clone: A much larger clone lies a single base off, so this may be a read error. The chain recombines TRBV20-1 with TRBJ2-5; D could derive from TRBD1 or TRBD2 (5 bases each). Between the trimmed V and J ends, which lost 1 base and 5 bases, there was a span of 14 bases. Germline CDR1 DFQATT, CDR2 SNEGSKA (reference sequence). The CDR3 runs 14 residues. CDR3: CSARAGAGPETQYF. In DNA, the CDR3 is TGCAGTGCTAGAGCCGGGGCAGGGCCGGAGACCCAGTACTTC.

This clone was detected many times. The rearrangement uses TRBV6-1 and TRBJ2-5, with a weak D call TRBD1 (5 bases). From germline, CDR1 is MNHNS and CDR2 SASEGT. The germline V and J ends were trimmed by 6 bases and 2 bases, with 10 bases remaining between them. The CDR3 length is 13 residues. CDR3: CASRGAEQETQYF. The CDR3 nucleotides read TGTGCCAGCAGAGGGGCGGAGCAAGAGACCCAGTACTTC.

On this clone itself: Because the CDR3 is missing its conserved closing phenylalanine or tryptophan, this is likely a read error. This chain uses TRBV7-6 with TRBJ2-2; D gene unclear. Per the germline V gene, CDR1 is SGHVS and CDR2 is FNYEAQ. The CDR3 consists of 14 residues. V dropped 5 bases and J dropped 1 base, with 8 bases sitting between them. The DNA of the CDR3 is TGTGCCAGCAGCGTAGACGGGAACACCGGGGAGCTGTTTATT. Translated: CASSVDGNTGELFI.

The sample holds many counts of this clone. This chain joins TRBV19 and TRBJ2-1; 12 nucleotides match TRBD2. The CDR3 contains 16 residues. The junction had 5 bases not matched to a gene; V was cut back by 5 bases and J by 3 bases. Germline lookup yields CDR1 LNHDA and CDR2 SQIVND (reference sequence). This CDR3 is CASSVMTSGSYNEQFF. CDR3 DNA sequence: TGTGCCAGTAGTGTCATGACTAGCGGGAGCTACAATGAGCAGTTCTTC.

This clone was observed at least ten times. CDR3 protein: CAISGSGRGTGANVLTF. CDR3 bases: TGTGCCATCAGTGGGTCCGGTCGGGGCACCGGGGCCAACGTCCTGACTTTC. The chain links TRBV10-3 to TRBJ2-6; D could derive from TRBD1 or TRBD2 (5 bases each). The CDR3 contains 17 residues. Per germline, CDR1 ENHRY and CDR2 SYGVKD. V shed 4 bases and J shed 4 bases, with 17 bases lying between them.

This clone was found many times. The CDR3 sequence is CASSRSDSVIASYGYTF. CDR3 nucleotide sequence: TGTGCCAGCAGCCGCTCCGATTCGGTCATTGCCTCCTATGGCTACACCTTC. V gene TRBV4-2 combines with J gene TRBJ1-2; no clear D. The V and J ends lost 4 bases and 4 bases respectively, with 22 bases between them. CDR1 and CDR2 from the germline V gene are LGHNA and YNFKEQ. The CDR3 runs 17 residues.

This clone occurred many times. The chain has TRBV18 and TRBJ2-5; 11 nucleotides align to TRBD2. Germline V gene sequence: CDR1 KGHSH, CDR2 LQKENI. The CDR3 sequence is 16 residues long. V dropped 5 bases and J dropped 3; count of bases not matched to a gene: 8. DNA for the CDR3: TGTGCCAGCTCATCAGCTAGACTAGCGGGGAAAGAGACCCAGTACTTC. This gives the protein CASSSARLAGKETQYF.

Ten or more counts support this clone. J is TRBJ1-1 and V is TRBV9; 8 bases are a match to TRBD1. The CDR3 has 18 amino acids. Per the germline V gene, CDR1 is SGDLS and CDR2 is YYNGEE. V was pared by 0 bases and J by 2 bases, with 12 bases of the junction left unmatched. The CDR3 DNA follows: TGTGCCAGCAGCGTAGGAGGCCTCCGGACAGGGCCAAACACTGAAGCTTTCTTT. Residues: CASSVGGLRTGPNTEAFF.

Within the sample, this clone is medium-sized (0.01 to 0.1%). The gene calls are TRBV11-1 and TRBJ2-3, with TRBD1 matching over 7 bases. The CDR3 is 11 amino acids. Trimming cost V 4 bases and J 10 bases; bases outside gene matches: 2. Germline lookup yields CDR1 SGHAT and CDR2 FQDESV (reference sequence). The CDR3 sequence: CASSSDRSQYF. CDR3 nucleotides: TGTGCCAGCAGCTCGGACAGGTCGCAGTATTTT.

The chain uses TRBV5-6 and TRBJ2-3, with a weak D call TRBD2 (7 bases). Germline-derived CDR1 and CDR2 are SGHDT and YYEEEE. CDR3 length: 16 residues. V gave up 5 bases and J gave up 3 bases, with 19 bases separating them. CDR3 coding DNA: TGTGCCAGCAGGTTATTGGGGGAGGGGGTAACAGATACGCAGTATTTT. Translation gives CASRLLGEGVTDTQYF.

This clone was recorded at least ten times. The CDR3 protein is CASSLDASGTYNEQFF. As DNA, the CDR3 is TGCGCCAGCAGCTTGGACGCTAGCGGGACCTACAATGAGCAGTTCTTC. This sequence joins TRBV5-1 and TRBJ2-1; 9 bases match TRBD2. With V trimmed by 0 bases and J by 2 bases, 3 bases remained unmatched. Per the germline V gene, CDR1 is SGHRS and CDR2 is YFSETQ. This CDR3 has 16 residues.

This clone was detected many times. The chain employs TRBV20-1 and TRBJ2-7; 10 nucleotides agree with TRBD2. CDR3 length: 15 amino acids. V was pared by 0 bases and J by 4 bases, with 6 bases of the junction left unmatched. Germline assignment: CDR1 DFQATT and CDR2 SNEGSKA (reference sequence). The CDR3 reads CSARDNSGGGYEQYF. The CDR3 coding sequence is TGCAGTGCTAGAGATAACAGCGGGGGGGGTTACGAGCAGTACTTC.

This clone was seen a handful of times. The chain carries TRBV15 and TRBJ2-3, with D perhaps TRBD1 or TRBD2 (6 bases each). The length of the CDR3 is 15 residues. Looked up from germline, CDR1 is LNHNV and CDR2 is YYDKDF (reference sequence). V lost 7 bases, J lost 6 bases, and 20 bases lay in between. In DNA, the CDR3 is TGTGCCACCATCAGCCGGTACAGGGACTGGGATACGCAGTATTTT. Translation: CATISRYRDWDTQYF. Full variable domain (remainder filled in from reference TRBV15 and TRBJ2-3): DAMVIQNPRYQVTQFGKPVTLSCSQTLNHNVMYWYQQKSSQAPKLLFHYYDKDFNNEADTPDNFQSRRPNTSFCFLDIRSPGLGDTAMYLCATISRYRDWDTQYFGPGTRLTVL.

This clone appeared a few times. A much more abundant neighbour one base away suggests this may be a read error. Other nucleotide sequences in the sample specify the same CDR3. V and J are TRBV27 and TRBJ1-4; a possible D gene is TRBD1 (5 bases). Germline values: CDR1 MNHEY, CDR2 SMNVEV (reference sequence). The length of the CDR3 is 14 residues. This chain's CDR3 is CASSFTGENEKLFF. CDR3 sequence (DNA): TGTGCCAGCAGTTTTACAGGAGAAAATGAAAAGCTGTTTTTT.

This clone has just a few counts. This may be a read error: a much more frequent sequence differs by one nucleotide. The chain uses TRBV3-1 and TRBJ1-2, with D perhaps matching TRBD1 (5 bases). Germline V gene data show CDR1 as LGHDT and CDR2 as YNNKEL (reference sequence). This CDR3 contains 15 residues. The CDR3 is CAISQAQGARPGYTF. CDR3 DNA: TGTGCCATCAGCCAGGCGCAGGGCGCAAGGCCTGGCTACACCTTC.

The chain has TRBV7-2 and TRBJ1-6, with TRBD1 as a possible D gene (5 bases). Trimming removed 5 bases at V and 7 bases at J, with 9 bases between. The CDR3 consists of 13 residues. CDR1 and CDR2 from the germline V gene are SGHTA and FQGNSA. CDR3: CASSRDRNSPLHF. The CDR3 region has the DNA TGTGCCAGCAGCAGGGACCGAAATTCACCCCTCCACTTT.

This clone is termed medium-sized. The J gene is TRBJ1-2, the V gene TRBV6-5, with TRBD1 matching 10 bases. This CDR3 region has 15 residues. V lost 2 bases, J lost 4 bases, and 4 bases stayed unmatched. The germline CDR1 and CDR2 sequences are MNHEY and SVGAGI. CDR3 sequence (DNA): TGTGCCAGCAGTTACACCCGGACAGGGGGCTATGGCTACACCTTC. Protein: CASSYTRTGGYGYTF.